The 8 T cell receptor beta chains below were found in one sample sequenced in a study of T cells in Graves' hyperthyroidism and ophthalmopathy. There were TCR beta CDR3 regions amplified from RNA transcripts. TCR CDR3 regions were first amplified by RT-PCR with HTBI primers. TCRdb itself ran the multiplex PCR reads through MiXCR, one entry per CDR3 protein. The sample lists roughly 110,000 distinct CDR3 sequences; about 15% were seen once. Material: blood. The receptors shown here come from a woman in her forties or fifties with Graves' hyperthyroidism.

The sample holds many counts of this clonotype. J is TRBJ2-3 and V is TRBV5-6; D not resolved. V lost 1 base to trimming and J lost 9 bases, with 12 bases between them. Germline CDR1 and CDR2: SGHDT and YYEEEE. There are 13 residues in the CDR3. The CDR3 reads CASSLSRAMTQYF. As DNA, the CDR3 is TGTGCCAGCAGCTTGTCAAGAGCTATGACGCAGTATTTT. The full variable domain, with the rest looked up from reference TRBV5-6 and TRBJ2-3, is DAGVTQSPTHLIKTRGQQVTLRCSPKSGHDTVSWYQQALGQGPQFIFQYYEEEERQRGNFPDRFSGHQFPNYSSELNVNALLLGDSALYLCASSLSRAMTQYFGPGTRLTVL.

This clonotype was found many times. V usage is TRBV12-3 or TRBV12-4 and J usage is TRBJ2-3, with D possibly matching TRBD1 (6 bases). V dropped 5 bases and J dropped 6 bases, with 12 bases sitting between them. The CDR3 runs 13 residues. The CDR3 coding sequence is TGTGCCAGCAGTACCTCCGGACAGGATACGCAGTATTTT. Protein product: CASSTSGQDTQYF.

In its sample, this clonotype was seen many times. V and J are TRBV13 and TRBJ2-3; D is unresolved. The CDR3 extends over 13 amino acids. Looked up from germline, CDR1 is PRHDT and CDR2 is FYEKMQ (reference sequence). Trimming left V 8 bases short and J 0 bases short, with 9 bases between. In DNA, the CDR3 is TGTGCCAGCTCCGATTCTAGCACAGATACGCAGTATTTT. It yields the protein CASSDSSTDTQYF.

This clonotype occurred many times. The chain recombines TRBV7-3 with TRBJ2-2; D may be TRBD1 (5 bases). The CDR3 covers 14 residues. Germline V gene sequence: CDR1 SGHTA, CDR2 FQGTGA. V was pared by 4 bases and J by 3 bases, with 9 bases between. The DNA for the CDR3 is TGTGCCAGCAGCTCCCAGGGCGACACCGGGGAGCTGTTTTTT. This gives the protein CASSSQGDTGELFF. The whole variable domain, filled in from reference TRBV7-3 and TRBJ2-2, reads GAGVSQTPSNKVTEKGKYVELRCDPISGHTALYWYRQSLGQGPEFLIYFQGTGAADDSGLPNDRFFAVRPEGSVSTLKIQRTERGDSAVYLCASSSQGDTGELFFGEGSRLTVL.

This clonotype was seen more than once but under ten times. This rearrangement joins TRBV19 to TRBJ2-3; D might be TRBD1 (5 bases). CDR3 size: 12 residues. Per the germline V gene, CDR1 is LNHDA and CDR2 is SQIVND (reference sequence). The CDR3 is CATGPSTDTQYF. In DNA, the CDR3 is TGTGCTACAGGACCTAGCACAGATACGCAGTATTTT.

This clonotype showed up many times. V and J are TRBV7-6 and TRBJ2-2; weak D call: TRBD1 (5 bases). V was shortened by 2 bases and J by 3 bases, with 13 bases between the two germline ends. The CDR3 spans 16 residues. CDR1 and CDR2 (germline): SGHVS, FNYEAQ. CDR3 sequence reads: CASSLLGVPDTGELFF. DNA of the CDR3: TGTGCCAGCAGCTTATTAGGGGTTCCGGACACCGGGGAGCTGTTTTTT.

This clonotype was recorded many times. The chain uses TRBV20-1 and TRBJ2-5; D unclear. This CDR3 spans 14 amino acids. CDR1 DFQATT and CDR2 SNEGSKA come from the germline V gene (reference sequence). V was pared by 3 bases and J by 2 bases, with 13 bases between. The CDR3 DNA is TGCAGTGCTAGTTTCTTGCACGGGCAAGAGACCCAGTACTTC. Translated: CSASFLHGQETQYF.

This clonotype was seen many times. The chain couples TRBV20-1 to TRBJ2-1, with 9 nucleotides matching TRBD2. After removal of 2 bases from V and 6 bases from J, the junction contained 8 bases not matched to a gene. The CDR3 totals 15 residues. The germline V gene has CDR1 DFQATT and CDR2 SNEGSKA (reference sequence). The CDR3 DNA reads TGCAGTGCTAGAAAGGTAGCGGGAGAGGTCAATGAGCAGTTCTTC. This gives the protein CSARKVAGEVNEQFF.